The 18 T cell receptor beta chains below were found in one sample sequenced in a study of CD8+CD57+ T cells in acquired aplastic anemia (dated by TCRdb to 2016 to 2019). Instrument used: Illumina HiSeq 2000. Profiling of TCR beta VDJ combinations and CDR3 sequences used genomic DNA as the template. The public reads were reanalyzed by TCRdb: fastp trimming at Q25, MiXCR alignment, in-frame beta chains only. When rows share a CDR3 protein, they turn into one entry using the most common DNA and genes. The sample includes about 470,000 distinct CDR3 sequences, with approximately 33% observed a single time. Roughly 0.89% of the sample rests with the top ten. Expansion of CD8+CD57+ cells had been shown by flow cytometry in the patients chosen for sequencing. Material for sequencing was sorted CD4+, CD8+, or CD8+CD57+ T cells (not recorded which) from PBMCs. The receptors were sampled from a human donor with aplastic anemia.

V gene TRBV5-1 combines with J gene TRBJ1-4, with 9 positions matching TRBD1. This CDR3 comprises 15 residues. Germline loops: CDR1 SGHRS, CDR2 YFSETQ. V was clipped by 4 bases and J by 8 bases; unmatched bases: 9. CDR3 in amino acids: CASSDPQGADEKLFF. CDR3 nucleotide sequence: TGCGCCAGCAGCGACCCACAGGGGGCGGACGAAAAACTGTTTTTT.

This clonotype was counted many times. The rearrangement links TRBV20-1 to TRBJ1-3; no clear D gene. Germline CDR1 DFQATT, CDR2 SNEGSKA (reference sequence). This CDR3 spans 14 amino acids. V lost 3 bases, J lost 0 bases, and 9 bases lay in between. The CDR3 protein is CSASDGYSGNTIYF. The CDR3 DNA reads TGCAGTGCTAGTGACGGTTACTCTGGAAACACCATATATTTT.

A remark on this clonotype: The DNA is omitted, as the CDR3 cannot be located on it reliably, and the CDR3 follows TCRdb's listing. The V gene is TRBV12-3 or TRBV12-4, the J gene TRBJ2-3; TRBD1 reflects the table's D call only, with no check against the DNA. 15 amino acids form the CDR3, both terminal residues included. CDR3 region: CASSFGEGTTDTQYF.

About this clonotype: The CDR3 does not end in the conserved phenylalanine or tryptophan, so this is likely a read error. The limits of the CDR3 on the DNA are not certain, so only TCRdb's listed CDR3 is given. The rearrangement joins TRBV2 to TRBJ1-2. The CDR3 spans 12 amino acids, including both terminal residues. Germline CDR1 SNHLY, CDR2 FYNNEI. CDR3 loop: CASSQLGLAFTY.

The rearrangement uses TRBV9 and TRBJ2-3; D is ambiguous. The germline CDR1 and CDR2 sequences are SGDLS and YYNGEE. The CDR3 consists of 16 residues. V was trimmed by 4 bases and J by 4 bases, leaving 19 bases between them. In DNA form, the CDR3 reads TGTGCCAGCAGCCTAGACGACTCCCGGGTCTCAGATACGCAGTATTTT. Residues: CASSLDDSRVSDTQYF.

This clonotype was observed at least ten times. The DNA for the CDR3 is TGTGCCACCAACCCCAACCGGGATTTCTCCTACGAGCAGTACTTC. It specifies CATNPNRDFSYEQYF. The J gene is TRBJ2-7, the V gene TRBV10-3; weak D call: TRBD2 (5 bases). CDR1 is ENHRY, CDR2 SYGVKD, per germline. V shed 10 bases and J shed 0 bases, with 19 bases lying between them. CDR3 length: 15 residues.

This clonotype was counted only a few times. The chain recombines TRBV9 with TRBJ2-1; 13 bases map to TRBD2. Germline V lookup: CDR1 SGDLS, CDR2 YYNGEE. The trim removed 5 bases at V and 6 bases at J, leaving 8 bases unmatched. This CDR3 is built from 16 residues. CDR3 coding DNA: TGTGCCAGCAGTAAACAGGGACTAGCGGGAACCAATGAGCAGTTCTTC. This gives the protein CASSKQGLAGTNEQFF.

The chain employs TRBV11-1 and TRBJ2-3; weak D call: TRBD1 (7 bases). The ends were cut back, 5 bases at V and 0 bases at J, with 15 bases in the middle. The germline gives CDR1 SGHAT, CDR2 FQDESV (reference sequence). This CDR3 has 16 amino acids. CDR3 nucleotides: TGTGCCAGCAGCCCACTGACAGGGAGGAGCACAGATACGCAGTATTTT. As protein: CASSPLTGRSTDTQYF.

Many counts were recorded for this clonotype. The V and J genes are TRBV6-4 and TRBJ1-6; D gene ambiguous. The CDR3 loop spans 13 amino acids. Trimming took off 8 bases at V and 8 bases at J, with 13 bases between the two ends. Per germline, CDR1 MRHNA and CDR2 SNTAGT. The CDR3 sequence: CASAQKEDSPLHF. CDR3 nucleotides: TGTGCCAGCGCCCAGAAGGAGGATTCACCCCTCCACTTT.

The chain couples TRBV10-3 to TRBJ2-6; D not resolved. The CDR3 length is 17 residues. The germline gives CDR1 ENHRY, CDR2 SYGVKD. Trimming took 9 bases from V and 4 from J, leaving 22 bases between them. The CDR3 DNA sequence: TGTGCCATAAATCGAGGCATAGACGGTCCCGGGGCCAACGTCCTGACTTTC. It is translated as CAINRGIDGPGANVLTF.

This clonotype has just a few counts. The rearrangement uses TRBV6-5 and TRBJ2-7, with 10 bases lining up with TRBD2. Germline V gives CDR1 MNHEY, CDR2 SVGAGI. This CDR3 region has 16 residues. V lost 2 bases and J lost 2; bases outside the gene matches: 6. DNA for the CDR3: TGTGCCAGCAGTTACCCTATAGCGGGAGGCCCCTACGAGCAGTACTTC. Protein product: CASSYPIAGGPYEQYF.

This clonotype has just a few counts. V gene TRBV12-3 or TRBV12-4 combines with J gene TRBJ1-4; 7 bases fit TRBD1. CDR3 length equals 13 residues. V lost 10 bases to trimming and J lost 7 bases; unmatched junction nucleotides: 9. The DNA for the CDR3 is TGTGCCACTGCAAGGGGGCTTGCTGAAAAACTGTTTTTT. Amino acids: CATARGLAEKLFF.

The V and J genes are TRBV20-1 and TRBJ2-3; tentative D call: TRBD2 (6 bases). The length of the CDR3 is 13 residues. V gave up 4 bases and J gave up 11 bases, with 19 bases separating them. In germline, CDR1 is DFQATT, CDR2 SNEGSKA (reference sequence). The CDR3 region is CSATARGLGGQYF. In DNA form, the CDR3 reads TGCAGTGCTACTGCTAGGGGCCTCGGGGGGCAGTATTTT.

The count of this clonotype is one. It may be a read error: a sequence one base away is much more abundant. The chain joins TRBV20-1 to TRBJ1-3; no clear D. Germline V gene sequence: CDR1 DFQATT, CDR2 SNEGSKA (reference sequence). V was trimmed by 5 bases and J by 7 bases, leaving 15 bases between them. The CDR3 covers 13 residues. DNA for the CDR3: TGCAGTGCTGTGGTCGCAATTGGTAACACCATATATTTT. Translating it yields CSAVVAIGNTIYF.

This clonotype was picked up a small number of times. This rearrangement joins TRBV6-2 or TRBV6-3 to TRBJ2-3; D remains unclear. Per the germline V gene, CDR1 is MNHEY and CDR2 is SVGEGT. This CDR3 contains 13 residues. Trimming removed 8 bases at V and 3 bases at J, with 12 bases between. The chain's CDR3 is CASWRRETDTQYF. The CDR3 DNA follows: TGTGCCAGCTGGAGAAGGGAAACAGATACGCAGTATTTT.

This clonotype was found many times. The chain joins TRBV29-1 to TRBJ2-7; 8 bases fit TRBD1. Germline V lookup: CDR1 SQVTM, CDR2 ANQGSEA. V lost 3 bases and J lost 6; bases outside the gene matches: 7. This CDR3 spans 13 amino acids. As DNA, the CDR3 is TGCAGCGTTGACCAAGGGACAGGTAGCGAGCAGTACTTC. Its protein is CSVDQGTGSEQYF.

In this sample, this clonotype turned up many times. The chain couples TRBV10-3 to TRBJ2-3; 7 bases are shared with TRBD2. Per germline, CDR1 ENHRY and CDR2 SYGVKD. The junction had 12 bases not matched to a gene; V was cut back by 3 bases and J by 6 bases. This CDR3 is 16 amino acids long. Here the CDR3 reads CAISDNPGSGGDTQYF. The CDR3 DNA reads TGTGCCATCAGTGATAACCCGGGATCCGGGGGGGATACGCAGTATTTT.

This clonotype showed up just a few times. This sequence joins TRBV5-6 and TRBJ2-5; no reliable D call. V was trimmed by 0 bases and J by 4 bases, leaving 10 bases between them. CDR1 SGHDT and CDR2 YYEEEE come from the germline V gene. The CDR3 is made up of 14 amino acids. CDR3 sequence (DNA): TGTGCCAGCAGCTTGGGTCCCCGTGGAGAGACCCAGTACTTC. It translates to CASSLGPRGETQYF.